The rows below give T cell receptor beta chains drawn from one sample of a study of Graves' ophthalmopathy and Graves' hyperthyroidism. From the multiplex PCR reads, TCRdb called clonotypes with MiXCR, one entry per CDR3 protein. The table shows about 700,000 distinct CDR3 sequences, with about 44% occurring only once. The sequenced sample was peripheral blood. Receptor source: an adult man with Graves' ophthalmopathy. Both conserved end residues are part of each CDR3. Fields, in order: V gene, J gene, D gene, clone size, CDR3 DNA, CDR3 protein. A D gene is named only where the DNA matches it firmly. Only some rows state a clone size, as once, few, many or a class for expanded clones.

>TRBV6-5|TRBJ1-1|NA|few
TGTGCCAGCAGCCCGATTACTGAAGCTTTCTTT
CASSPITEAFF
>TRBV7-9|TRBJ1-2|NA|few
TGTGCCAGCAGTTCCACAGTAGACTATGGCTACACCTTC
CASSSTVDYGYTF
>TRBV2|TRBJ2-5|TRBD1|many
TGTGCCAGCGGAGGGGACAGGGGAGAGACCCAGTACTTC
CASGGDRGETQYF
>TRBV29-1|TRBJ1-2|TRBD1|NA
TGCAGCGTTCAGCCGACAGGGAATGGCTACACCTTC
CSVQPTGNGYTF
>TRBV7-9|TRBJ1-5|NA|few
TGTGCCAGCAGCTTAGGGACAGAGGAATTTCAGCCCCAGCATTTT
CASSLGTEEFQPQHF
>TRBV7-3|TRBJ2-7|TRBD1|NA
TGTGCCAGCAGCTTTTCCGGGACAGGGGGCCACGAGCAGTACTTC
CASSFSGTGGHEQYF
>TRBV2|TRBJ1-6|TRBD1|many
TGTGCCAGCAGCGCGGGACAGGGGCTAAGGTCACCCCTCCACTTT
CASSAGQGLRSPLHF
>TRBV20-1|TRBJ2-5|NA|NA
TGCAGTGCTAGAGATGGGGTGTGGCGGACCCAAGAGACCCAGTACTTC
CSARDGVWRTQETQYF
>TRBV15|TRBJ1-4|TRBD1|NA
TGTGCCACCAGCGGCTCCGGGACAGGGGCAAAACTGTTTTTT
CATSGSGTGAKLFF
>TRBV19|TRBJ1-2|NA|few
TGTGCCAGTAGTATTTCTAGGGGACATGATGGCTACACCTTC
CASSISRGHDGYTF
>TRBV5-4|TRBJ2-7|NA|NA
TGTGCCAGCAGCGCACAGGGTGTGGCCGAGCAGTACTTC
CASSAQGVAEQYF
>TRBV29-1|TRBJ1-2|NA|NA
TGCAGTCTCAGGGGAAACACCTTC
CSLRGNTF
>TRBV24-1|TRBJ1-5|NA|few
TGTGCCAGCAGTTTAAGACCGATGAATCAGCCCCAGCATTTT
CASSLRPMNQPQHF
>TRBV25-1|TRBJ1-1|TRBD1|NA
TGTGTCAGCAGTGAAAGGGGACAGGGGGGGGTGAGCACTGAAGCTTTCTTT
CVSSERGQGGVSTEAFF
>TRBV29-1|TRBJ2-7|TRBD1|many
TGCAGCGTACAGGGGACCTACGAGCAGTACTTC
CSVQGTYEQYF
>TRBV7-9|TRBJ1-4|NA|NA
TGTGCCAGCAGTGATAGTGCCGGGGTTGAAGAGGGAAAACTGTTTTTT
CASSDSAGVEEGKLFF
>TRBV11-1|TRBJ2-7|NA|NA
TGCGCCAGCAGCCTGTATCAGAGCTCCTACGAGCAGTACTTC
CASSLYQSSYEQYF
>TRBV2|TRBJ1-5|NA|NA
TGTGCCAGCAGTGAATGGGTGGGCAATCAGCCCCAGCATTTT
CASSEWVGNQPQHF
>TRBV6-6|TRBJ1-2|NA|few
TGTGCCAGCAGCGACATCTATGGCTACACCTTC
CASSDIYGYTF
>TRBV2|TRBJ1-2|NA|many
TGTGCCAGCAGTGAAGCGCGTGGGGGACCCTATGGCTACACCTTC
CASSEARGGPYGYTF
>TRBV25-1|TRBJ2-5|NA|NA
TGTGCCAGCAGTGCTAGGGCAGCAAGTTACCAAGAGACCCAGTACTTC
CASSARAASYQETQYF
>TRBV29-1|TRBJ1-2|NA|once
TGCAGCGTTGATTGGGTACAGGGCGCTAACTATGGCTACACCTTC
CSVDWVQGANYGYTF
>TRBV7-9|TRBJ2-7|NA|NA
TGTGCCAGCAGCTTAGTTGGGGGGATGGACGAGCAGTACTTC
CASSLVGGMDEQYF
>TRBV7-2|TRBJ1-1|NA|NA
TGTGCCAGCAGCGGGCTCCCGAACACTGAAGCTTTCTTT
CASSGLPNTEAFF
>TRBV2|TRBJ2-7|TRBD2|NA
TGTGCCAGCAGTGAGGCGAGACTAGCGGGGTTCCTCGGAGGGTACGAGCAGTACTTC
CASSEARLAGFLGGYEQYF
>TRBV5-1|TRBJ1-2|NA|once
TGCGCCAGCAGCTTGGACGGAACCTATGGCTACATCTTC
CASSLDGTYGYIF
>TRBV24-1|TRBJ1-5|NA|NA
TGTGCCAGCAGTTACTCCCCAGGGGATAACAATCAGCCCCAGCATTTT
CASSYSPGDNNQPQHF
>TRBV10-3|TRBJ2-5|TRBD2|many
TGTGCCATCAGTGCGGGAGGGGAGACCCAGTACTTC
CAISAGGETQYF
>TRBV10-3|TRBJ1-1|NA|many
TGTGCCAGCAAAGTGGGCGCGAACACTGAAGCTTTCTTT
CASKVGANTEAFF
>TRBV29-1|TRBJ1-3|NA|many
TGCAGCGTTGAGGTTGGAAACACCATATATTTT
CSVEVGNTIYF
>TRBV6-6|TRBJ1-6|NA|many
TGTGCCAGCAGTCGTAAAGACAGGTCACCCCTCCACTTT
CASSRKDRSPLHF
>TRBV19|TRBJ1-2|TRBD1|many
TGTGCCAGAAAAACAGGGGCCGACGGCTACACCTTC
CARKTGADGYTF
>TRBV9|TRBJ1-6|NA|many
TGTGCCAGCAGCGTGGTAGGGGTACGGTCACCCCTCCACTTT
CASSVVGVRSPLHF
>TRBV15|TRBJ2-7|NA|NA
TGTGCCACCAGCAGAGGGGACGGACCCAATGAGCAGTACTTC
CATSRGDGPNEQYF